This TCR beta chain was retrieved from a study of T cells in narcolepsy. In the study overall: Enrolled donors included narcolepsy type 1 or type 2 patients and healthy controls. Study-level findings and limits: Blood of same and different patients, but not healthy controls, reportedly held recurring autoreactive clonotypes.

Per the germline V gene, CDR1 is MNHEY and CDR2 is SVGAGI. The CDR3 is 15 amino acids. V was pared by 0 bases and J by 5 bases, with 13 bases between. Of note for this clone: Its antigen is as yet unknown.

Data came from immunoSEQ multiplex PCR; TCRdb stores just in-frame clones and leaves some out. The sample carries about 43,000 clones, 88% recorded once. This rearrangement joins TRBV6-5 to TRBJ1-2; TRBD1 is a possible D gene (5 bases). Sequencing used CD45RA- memory CD4+ T cells from PBMCs. The receptor's source is a human donor with narcolepsy. Here the CDR3 DNA reads TGTGCCAGCAGTTACTCGTTACAGGCCAAGTATGGCTACACCTTC. The encoded protein is CASSYSLQAKYGYTF.